This T cell receptor beta chain was sequenced in a study of blood T cell repertoires in COVID-19. Looking at the study overall: The samples span acute and convalescent COVID-19 from the United States, Italy and Spain. From T cells, B-cell-depleted T cells, or PBMCs came the material, which was cDNA or gDNA.

Authors' methods: Amplification from reference gene primers served as the basis for estimated nucleated cell counts. Here immunoSEQ multiplex PCR was the method, and the copy in TCRdb shows in-frame clones only, minus some. V and J calls and clone size are as listed in that table; D and trimming were resolved from the DNA. This sample yields approximately 110,000 clones, of which 75% to 90% are seen a single time; about 13% belongs to the top ten. Germline CDR1 reads MNHEY; CDR2 reads SVGAGI. V was trimmed by 10 bases and J by 6 bases, leaving 19 bases between them. The CDR3 spans 14 residues. The chain couples TRBV6-5 to TRBJ1-5; TRBD1 is a possible D gene (5 bases). The source of this sequence is a human donor in a cohort sampled during active COVID-19. Material for sequencing was peripheral blood. The CDR3 region has the DNA TGTGCCATTCTTGTCCGGGGGGGAAGTCAGCCCCAGCATTTT. Translating gives CAILVRGGSQPQHF.